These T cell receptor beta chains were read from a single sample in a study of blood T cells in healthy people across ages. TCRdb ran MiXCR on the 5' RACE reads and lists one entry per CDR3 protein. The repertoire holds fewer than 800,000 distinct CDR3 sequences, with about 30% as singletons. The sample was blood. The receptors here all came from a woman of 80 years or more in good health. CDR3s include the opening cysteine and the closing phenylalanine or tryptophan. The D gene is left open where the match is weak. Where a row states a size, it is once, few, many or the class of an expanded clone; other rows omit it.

DNA: TGTGCCAGCAGCTTAGCGCGGGTTAAACTAGCGGGGGGATCCTACGAGCAGTACTTC; CDR3: CASSLARVKLAGGSYEQYF; size: many; V: TRBV7-2; D: TRBD2; J: TRBJ2-7
DNA: TGCGCCAGCAGCCAAGCTACAGGGGGCCGTGCTTTCTTT; CDR3: CASSQATGGRAFF; size: .; V: TRBV4-3; D: TRBD1; J: TRBJ1-1
DNA: TGCAGCGCCCGTCCCGCGGGGGGCCTTGAGCAGTACTTC; CDR3: CSARPAGGLEQYF; size: many; V: TRBV29-1; D: TRBD2; J: TRBJ2-7
DNA: TGCAGCGTTGAAATGGAAGACGGGTTGGGCGAGCAGTACTTC; CDR3: CSVEMEDGLGEQYF; size: .; V: TRBV29-1; D: .; J: TRBJ2-7
DNA: TGTGCCAGCAGCCTACTGACTAGCGGGGCCTACGAGCAGTACTTC; CDR3: CASSLLTSGAYEQYF; size: once; V: TRBV7-9; D: TRBD2; J: TRBJ2-7
DNA: TGTGCCAGCAGCTTAGGCGGCAGCAGACGATACGAGCAGTACTTC; CDR3: CASSLGGSRRYEQYF; size: many; V: TRBV7-2; D: .; J: TRBJ2-7
DNA: TGCGCCAGCAGCCAACCTCCCTCTATCCTGGCTAGAAAGTACGAGCAGTACTTC; CDR3: CASSQPPSILARKYEQYF; size: many; V: TRBV4-1; D: .; J: TRBJ2-7
DNA: TGCGCCAGCAGCTTAGGACTAGCGGGGGTGTTGGGTGAGCAGTTCTTC; CDR3: CASSLGLAGVLGEQFF; size: many; V: TRBV5-1; D: TRBD2; J: TRBJ2-1
DNA: TGCAGCGTTCTTTTCGGGACAGGGGTCAATTCACCCCTCCACTTT; CDR3: CSVLFGTGVNSPLHF; size: many; V: TRBV29-1; D: TRBD1; J: TRBJ1-6
DNA: TGCAGTGCTAGGCCTGCAGGGGGCGTCAGCACAGATACGCAGTATTTT; CDR3: CSARPAGGVSTDTQYF; size: .; V: TRBV20-1; D: TRBD1; J: TRBJ2-3
DNA: TGTGCCAGCAGCCGACCGAGGACAGGGGGAAGCCTTCACGAAGCTTTCTTT; CDR3: CASSRPRTGGSLHEAFF; size: .; V: TRBV3-1; D: TRBD1; J: TRBJ1-1
DNA: TGTGCCTGGGATGGGGGGGGGCTTTCTTCCTATGGCTACACCTTC; CDR3: CAWDGGGLSSYGYTF; size: few; V: TRBV30; D: .; J: TRBJ1-2
DNA: TGTGCCAGCAGTACCCGGGGGAGGGGCATTGCCCCCCAGTACTTC; CDR3: CASSTRGRGIAPQYF; size: many; V: TRBV12-3/TRBV12-4; D: TRBD2; J: TRBJ2-5
DNA: TGCGCCAGCAGCCAAGATTGGAAAGCGGGGGGGCCGGTCGGGGAGCTGTTTTTT; CDR3: CASSQDWKAGGPVGELFF; size: .; V: TRBV4-3; D: TRBD2; J: TRBJ2-2
DNA: TGTGCCAGTAGCTTAGGGCGGCGGGTGGGGCAGTTCTTC; CDR3: CASSLGRRVGQFF; size: .; V: TRBV7-2; D: .; J: TRBJ2-1
DNA: TGTGCCAGCAGTGAAGTTTACCCGACGGAGAACGAGCAGTACTTC; CDR3: CASSEVYPTENEQYF; size: many; V: TRBV6-1; D: .; J: TRBJ2-7
DNA: TGTGCCAGCAGCTTGACGAGAGGGTCCCATAGCAATCAGCCCCAGCATTTT; CDR3: CASSLTRGSHSNQPQHF; size: many; V: TRBV5-6; D: .; J: TRBJ1-5
DNA: TGCAGTGCCGGGACAGGGCCCAAAAACATTCAGTACTTC; CDR3: CSAGTGPKNIQYF; size: .; V: TRBV20-1; D: TRBD1; J: TRBJ2-4
DNA: TGTGCCAGCAGCCAAGGGTCTCAAGGGATGGGTCAGCCCCAGCATTTT; CDR3: CASSQGSQGMGQPQHF; size: .; V: TRBV3-1; D: .; J: TRBJ1-5
DNA: TGTGCCACCAGCGGATCGGGGACTAGCGGGGGTGGTGAGCAGTTCTTC; CDR3: CATSGSGTSGGGEQFF; size: .; V: TRBV15; D: TRBD2; J: TRBJ2-1
DNA: TGCGCCAGCAGCTTGGAAAGGGGTTCGAACACTGAAGCTTTCTTT; CDR3: CASSLERGSNTEAFF; size: .; V: TRBV5-1; D: .; J: TRBJ1-1
DNA: TGCGCCAGCAGCTTGGACAGGGGAAATGAAAAACTGTTTTTT; CDR3: CASSLDRGNEKLFF; size: .; V: TRBV5-1; D: TRBD1; J: TRBJ1-4
DNA: TGTGCCACCATGGTCAGGTCAGGGGATACGCAGTATTTT; CDR3: CATMVRSGDTQYF; size: many; V: TRBV24-1; D: .; J: TRBJ2-3
DNA: TGTGCCAGCAGCCGGAATCCCATAGGCGCAGATACGCAGTATTTT; CDR3: CASSRNPIGADTQYF; size: many; V: TRBV5-5; D: .; J: TRBJ2-3
DNA: TGTGCCAGCAGTTACTCGAGTGGGGCGCAGTTCTTC; CDR3: CASSYSSGAQFF; size: .; V: TRBV6-5; D: .; J: TRBJ2-1
DNA: TGTGCCAGCAGTTTCCCGGGACTAGGAGTCGATGAGCAGTTCTTC; CDR3: CASSFPGLGVDEQFF; size: few; V: TRBV6-6; D: TRBD2; J: TRBJ2-1
DNA: TGTGCCAGCAGCAAAGACTCCTCCTACAATGAGCAGTTCTTC; CDR3: CASSKDSSYNEQFF; size: .; V: TRBV7-2; D: .; J: TRBJ2-1
DNA: TGTGCCAGCATGGCCAGCCTCTCTGGAAACACCATATATTTT; CDR3: CASMASLSGNTIYF; size: many; V: TRBV6-5; D: .; J: TRBJ1-3
DNA: TGCGCCAGCAGCCCCGGGACAGTTGACGAGCAGTACTTC; CDR3: CASSPGTVDEQYF; size: many; V: TRBV5-1; D: TRBD1; J: TRBJ2-7
DNA: TGCGCCAGCAGCTTGGTGACGGGGGCCGATGAAAAACTGTTTTTT; CDR3: CASSLVTGADEKLFF; size: few; V: TRBV5-1; D: .; J: TRBJ1-4
DNA: TGTGCCAGCAGCCAAGTCGGCGGGGGTAAACTGTTTTTT; CDR3: CASSQVGGGKLFF; size: .; V: TRBV14; D: .; J: TRBJ1-4
DNA: TGCAGTGCTCCACAGGTCACAGATACGCAGTATTTT; CDR3: CSAPQVTDTQYF; size: few; V: TRBV20-1; D: .; J: TRBJ2-3
DNA: TGCAGTGCTAGAGATCCGACAGGGGTTAAGCCCGGGGAGCTGTTTTTT; CDR3: CSARDPTGVKPGELFF; size: few; V: TRBV20-1; D: TRBD1; J: TRBJ2-2
DNA: TGCAGTGCTAACCAGGGTCCCTCCGAGCAGTACTTC; CDR3: CSANQGPSEQYF; size: many; V: TRBV20-1; D: .; J: TRBJ2-7
DNA: TGTGCCACCAGCACAGAGGGACTAGCGGGGGATAGCTACGAGCAGTACTTC; CDR3: CATSTEGLAGDSYEQYF; size: many; V: TRBV15; D: TRBD2; J: TRBJ2-7
DNA: TGCAGTGCTAGTGGCGCGAAGAGCTCCTACGAGCAGTACTTC; CDR3: CSASGAKSSYEQYF; size: many; V: TRBV20-1; D: .; J: TRBJ2-7
DNA: TGTGCCAGCAGCTTTCCCGGCGGCAGGCTGAGGGGAAACACCATATATTTT; CDR3: CASSFPGGRLRGNTIYF; size: few; V: TRBV5-5; D: .; J: TRBJ1-3
DNA: TGTGCCAGCAGCCAAGGGACCCAAGGACACAATGAGCACTTCTTC; CDR3: CASSQGTQGHNEHFF; size: .; V: TRBV3-1; D: .; J: TRBJ2-1
DNA: TGTGCCAGCAGCTTAGCCGGGACTAGCGTTTCGAACACAGATACGCAGTATTTT; CDR3: CASSLAGTSVSNTDTQYF; size: many; V: TRBV11-2; D: TRBD2; J: TRBJ2-3
DNA: TGTGCCAGCAGCGCGGACTCCTATGGCTACACCTTC; CDR3: CASSADSYGYTF; size: many; V: TRBV9; D: .; J: TRBJ1-2
DNA: TGTGCCATCAGTGAGGGACAGGCTGGGGCCAACGTCCTGACTTTC; CDR3: CAISEGQAGANVLTF; size: many; V: TRBV10-3; D: TRBD1; J: TRBJ2-6
DNA: TGTGCCAGCAGCGGCACGACGGTCAAGCAGTACTTC; CDR3: CASSGTTVKQYF; size: many; V: TRBV9; D: .; J: TRBJ2-7
DNA: TGTGCCAGCAGCTTAGCGGGGACAGGGTGGAATCGTCAGCCCCAGCATTTT; CDR3: CASSLAGTGWNRQPQHF; size: few; V: TRBV7-2; D: TRBD1; J: TRBJ1-5
DNA: TGCGCCAGCAGCTTCCTAGGACTAGCAGCTAGCACAGATACGCAGTATTTT; CDR3: CASSFLGLAASTDTQYF; size: .; V: TRBV5-1; D: TRBD2; J: TRBJ2-3
DNA: TGTGCCAGCAGCACCCGACTTAGCTCCTACGAGCAGTACTTC; CDR3: CASSTRLSSYEQYF; size: .; V: TRBV7-2; D: .; J: TRBJ2-7
DNA: TGTGCCAGCTGCTCAGTGGGGACTGAAGCTTTCTTT; CDR3: CASCSVGTEAFF; size: .; V: TRBV6-2/TRBV6-3; D: .; J: TRBJ1-1
DNA: TGTGCCAGCAGCGGGGGACAGCAAGTGGGCAATCAGCCCCAGCATTTT; CDR3: CASSGGQQVGNQPQHF; size: few; V: TRBV6-2/TRBV6-3; D: TRBD1; J: TRBJ1-5
DNA: TGCAGTGCTAGAGATCCCGGGGGGTCAGAGACCCAGTACTTC; CDR3: CSARDPGGSETQYF; size: many; V: TRBV20-1; D: TRBD2; J: TRBJ2-5
DNA: TGTGCCAGCAGCGCCCGGATACAGGAGAGAACAGATACGCAGTATTTT; CDR3: CASSARIQERTDTQYF; size: few; V: TRBV9; D: .; J: TRBJ2-3
DNA: TGTGCCAGCAGCTTTTGGGAATCCGAGCAGTACTTC; CDR3: CASSFWESEQYF; size: many; V: TRBV7-9; D: .; J: TRBJ2-7
DNA: TGTGCCAGCAGGACAGCCAAAAACATTCAGTACTTC; CDR3: CASRTAKNIQYF; size: .; V: TRBV28; D: .; J: TRBJ2-4
DNA: TGCGCCAGCAGCTTGGCACCGAACGTCATCTCCTACGAGCAGTACTTC; CDR3: CASSLAPNVISYEQYF; size: few; V: TRBV5-1; D: .; J: TRBJ2-7
DNA: TGCAGTGCTAGAGAGTGGTTGGGCAGAAACTACGAGCAGTACTTC; CDR3: CSAREWLGRNYEQYF; size: few; V: TRBV20-1; D: .; J: TRBJ2-7
DNA: TGTGCCAGCAGTGAGACCTCTCCAAACTATGGCTACACCTTC; CDR3: CASSETSPNYGYTF; size: .; V: TRBV2; D: .; J: TRBJ1-2
DNA: TGTGCCAGTAGTATGACTAGCGGGGGGGCACATGAGCAGTTCTTC; CDR3: CASSMTSGGAHEQFF; size: few; V: TRBV19; D: TRBD2; J: TRBJ2-1
DNA: TGTGCCAGCAGCCCCGCCTCCGGGACGGGCACTGAAGCTTTCTTT; CDR3: CASSPASGTGTEAFF; size: many; V: TRBV7-2; D: .; J: TRBJ1-1
DNA: TGCGCCAGCAGCAGGATGGGACGCCATAGGGGTGAAGCTTTCTTT; CDR3: CASSRMGRHRGEAFF; size: few; V: TRBV5-1; D: .; J: TRBJ1-1
DNA: TGTGCCAGCAGCTTGACTAGCGGGGGGCACACAGATACGCAGTATTTT; CDR3: CASSLTSGGHTDTQYF; size: many; V: TRBV7-2; D: TRBD2; J: TRBJ2-3
DNA: TGCAGCGTTGAGGACCAGCGGGATTACCCCTACGAGCAGTACTTC; CDR3: CSVEDQRDYPYEQYF; size: once; V: TRBV29-1; D: TRBD2; J: TRBJ2-7
DNA: TGTGCCAGCAGTTACTCGAATGAAGCTTTCTTT; CDR3: CASSYSNEAFF; size: few; V: TRBV6-2/TRBV6-3; D: .; J: TRBJ1-1